This T cell receptor beta chain was found in a study of PD-L1 blockade in urothelial cancer. At the level of the study: Administration of atezolizumab to patients began in the mid-2010s, at 1,200 mg intravenously every 3 weeks. Researchers looked at the blood 3 weeks (second dose) and 6 weeks after treatment began. Study-wide results and caveats: Pretreatment TCR clonality in blood under the median foretold superior survival.

The table came from immunoSEQ multiplex PCR; TCRdb's copy has only in-frame clones and leaves some out. The data show 29,000 or so clones, 87% seen once. On this clone itself: What it recognizes is unknown.

This CDR3 region has 16 residues. Germline V CDR1 and CDR2: SEHNR, FQNEAQ (reference sequence). With 7 bases clipped from V and 12 bases from J, the junction kept 19 bases outside the gene matches. Specimen: PBMCs, collected around atezolizumab (anti-PD-L1) treatment. This receptor was obtained from a man in his forties or fifties with urothelial cancer. The V call is TRBV7-9, the J call TRBJ2-1, with TRBD2 matching 9 bases. The CDR3: CASTQLSVREGGRQFF. The CDR3 nucleotides read TGTGCCAGCACCCAGTTATCGGTGCGGGAGGGGGGGCGGCAGTTCTTC.